This T cell receptor beta chain came from a study of shared clonotypes between healthy human individuals. Across the study: Per-donor plates numbered three CD4 naive, three CD4 memory, two CD8 naive and one CD8 memory.

This CDR3 has 13 amino acids. The germline V gene encodes CDR1 SEHNR and CDR2 FQNEAQ (reference sequence). Trimming left V 3 bases short and J 8 bases short, with 12 bases between. Across several immunoSEQ plates, the genomic DNA of each subset was split evenly. Original handling: ImmunoSEQ output lacked quality scores and full-length reads, limiting matched filtering. The assay was immunoSEQ multiplex PCR, and TCRdb's table has in-frame clones only and misses some. The V and J calls and clone size come from that table; D and trimming were worked out from the DNA. Of about 2,500,000 clones listed, around nine tenths are singletons.

This chain links TRBV7-9 with TRBJ2-3, with a possible D match to TRBD2 (7 bases). Sequencing input: naive CD4+ T cells sorted from blood. The subset denotes: CD45RA+ positively selected. This receptor was obtained from a man between 18 and 35 years old in good health. CDR3 region: CASSLGGQGTQYF. The CDR3 DNA is TGTGCCAGCAGCTTGGGGGGGCAAGGTACGCAGTATTTT.